The following is a T cell receptor beta chain sequence with its context. The sample is drawn from a study of blood T cell repertoires in COVID-19. Across the study: Italy, Spain and the United States were the sources of the convalescent and acute COVID-19 samples.

The V gene lost 6 bases and the J gene lost 4 bases, with 27 bases spanning the gap. The germline V gene has CDR1 LNHDA and CDR2 SQIVND (reference sequence). The CDR3 extends over 18 amino acids. How the authors handled the data: Amplifying reference gene primers gave estimates of nucleated cell counts. Data came from immunoSEQ multiplex PCR; TCRdb stores just in-frame clones and leaves some out. For V, J and clone size, that table is used; D and trimming come from the DNA. The sample shows around 220,000 clones, about 85% of them seen only once. Sequenced sample: peripheral blood. The TCR originated in a man in his thirties or forties with active or convalescent COVID-19. The chain carries TRBV19 and TRBJ1-2; D uncertain. DNA of the CDR3: TGTGCCAGTAGCGGACCCCCGGGGATCATGCTTACCTCCTATGGCTACACCTTC. Its protein product is CASSGPPGIMLTSYGYTF.